This TCR beta chain is from a study of blood T cells in healthy people across ages. CDR3 length: 14 residues. Unmatched junction bases numbered 4, after V lost 4 bases and J lost 1 base. In germline, CDR1 is SQVTM, CDR2 ANQGSEA. The second PCR ran about 6 to 11 cycles with a sample-barcoded 5' primer and J-beta primers. TCRdb re-analysed the 5' RACE reads in MiXCR, keeping a single row per CDR3 protein. The top ten clones hold 35% to 40% of a sample with about 640,000 distinct CDR3 sequences, 58% of them seen once. The source is a man aged 55-75 years in good health. The genes are TRBV29-1 and TRBJ2-5, with TRBD2 matching 9 bases. What was sequenced was blood. The CDR3 DNA reads TGCAGCGTTGGTAGCGGGGGCTTCCAAGAGACCCAGTACTTC. Protein sequence: CSVGSGGFQETQYF.